This paragraph covers one TCR beta chain sequence. These data originate in a study of cytomegalovirus exposure and HLA in healthy donors. The CDR3 extends over 13 amino acids. From germline, CDR1 is SGHTA and CDR2 FQGNSA. The J segment lost 7 bases and the V segment lost 5 bases, leaving 6 bases of the junction unmatched. Data came from immunoSEQ multiplex PCR; TCRdb stores just in-frame clones and leaves some out. The sample gives over 200,000 clones, roughly 91% of which show up once; 1.5% to 2.5% is in the top ten. The chain recombines TRBV7-2 with TRBJ1-1; 8 bases match TRBD1. Sequenced sample: PBMCs. This sequence was found in a woman in her late teens or twenties in good health and CMV-seropositive. Here the CDR3 reads CASSETGVGEAFF. CDR3 bases: TGTGCCAGCAGCGAGACAGGGGTGGGTGAAGCTTTCTTT.